This is a list of T cell receptor beta chains from one sample in a study of beta chain features in type 1 diabetes. Method: immunoSEQ multiplex PCR; TCRdb's copy keeps in-frame clones and lacks some. The sample records more than 300,000 clones, less than 9.5% being singletons. The material sequenced was central memory CD4+ T cells from blood. The receptor set was obtained from a young woman in good health. Both conserved end residues are part of each CDR3. A D gene is named only where the DNA matches it firmly. The size field is filled for only some rows; it gives once, few, many or a size class.

v_call	clone_size	d_call	j_call	cdr3_nt	cdr3_aa
TRBV7-2	.	TRBD1	TRBJ2-5	TGTGCCAGCAGCCGCGGGACAGGGTCTGAGACCCAGTACTTC	CASSRGTGSETQYF
TRBV14	few	.	TRBJ2-3	TGTGCCAGCAGCCGAGGGACGGTTGGTGGTACGCAGTATTTT	CASSRGTVGGTQYF
TRBV18	.	.	TRBJ1-5	TGTGCCAGCTCACGAGGTTCCCCTGGGCTTCAGCCCCAGCATTTT	CASSRGSPGLQPQHF
TRBV28	many	.	TRBJ1-2	TGTGCCAGCAGCCTTAATAGAGCTCGCGGCTACACCTTC	CASSLNRARGYTF
TRBV4-1	few	.	TRBJ1-5	TGCGCCAGCAGCCAAGTTTCTACCGGTGCCCAGCATTTT	CASSQVSTGAQHF
TRBV19	.	TRBD1	TRBJ2-1	TGTGCCAGTAGTACGACAGGGGTCGGATACAATGAGCAGTTCTTC	CASSTTGVGYNEQFF
TRBV27	.	TRBD2	TRBJ2-2	TGTGCCAGCAGTTTTTGGGGGAGGGCCCCCGGGGAGCTGTTTTTT	CASSFWGRAPGELFF
TRBV5-5	few	TRBD1	TRBJ2-2	TGTGCCAGCAGCTCCTGGACAGGGGGCTTTCGGGAGCTGTTTTTT	CASSSWTGGFRELFF
TRBV29-1	.	TRBD1	TRBJ2-2	TGCAGCGTGTTACCGGGACAGGGGATTGGGACCGGGGAGCTGTTTTTT	CSVLPGQGIGTGELFF
TRBV7-9	many	.	TRBJ1-1	TGTGCCAGCAGCTTATTACAGGGAATAGGAACTGAAGCTTTCTTT	CASSLLQGIGTEAFF
TRBV5-1	.	.	TRBJ2-5	TGCGCCAGCAGCCGACCAGACAGTGGCGAGACCCAGTACTTC	CASSRPDSGETQYF
TRBV28	.	.	TRBJ1-2	TGTGCCAGCAGTTATCCAGGGGTAGGCTACACCTTC	CASSYPGVGYTF
TRBV18	few	.	TRBJ2-1	TGTGCCAGCTCACCTCCTCGGGATTCCTACAATGAGCAGTTCTTC	CASSPPRDSYNEQFF
TRBV6-6	few	.	TRBJ1-1	TGTGCCAGTTTAGGGGGGACTGAAGCTTTCTTT	CASLGGTEAFF
TRBV7-9	.	TRBD2	TRBJ2-3	TGTGCCACAGGACTAGCGGGAGATACGCAGTATTTT	CATGLAGDTQYF